These 20 T cell receptor beta chains were all obtained from the same sample, sequenced in a study of T cell responses to AZD1222 COVID-19 vaccine. This table comes from immunoSEQ multiplex PCR, and its TCRdb copy is limited to in-frame clones, with some not included. The sample has 120,000 to 150,000 clones, around 88% seen once. Source: peripheral blood, taken on day 0 of AZD1222 vaccination. The receptors shown here come from an adult in good health.

The CDR3 DNA sequence: TGTGCCAGCAGCCAAGTTGGGCAGGGCCCCCTTGAAGCTTTCTTT. It codes for CASSQVGQGPLEAFF. The J gene is TRBJ1-1, the V gene TRBV3-1 (or the pseudogene TRBV3-2); weak D call: TRBD1 (5 bases). This CDR3 has 15 residues. CDR1 is LGHDT and CDR2 is YNNKEL in the germline V gene (reference sequence). Trimming pared 1 base from V and 7 bases from J, leaving 16 bases between.

J is TRBJ1-2 and V is TRBV19, with 7 bases that match TRBD1. The J segment lost 0 bases and the V segment lost 8 bases, leaving 6 bases of the junction unmatched. Germline V gene data show CDR1 as LNHDA and CDR2 as SQIVND (reference sequence). The CDR3 contains 14 residues. The CDR3 loop is CASVWTGANYGYTF. The CDR3 nucleotides are TGTGCCAGTGTTTGGACAGGAGCTAACTATGGCTACACCTTC.

This sequence joins TRBV7-2 and TRBJ1-5, with TRBD1 identical over 8 bases. The CDR3 spans 17 residues. J was trimmed by 2 bases and V by 4 bases; bases with no gene match: 10. CDR1 is SGHTA, CDR2 FQGNSA, per germline. CDR3 DNA: TGTGCCAGCAGCTCCCCGGTCCAGACAGGGGGCAATCAGCCCCAGCATTTT. It codes for CASSSPVQTGGNQPQHF. The entire variable domain, with the rest obtained from reference TRBV7-2 and TRBJ1-5, is as follows: GAGVSQSPSNKVTEKGKDVELRCDPISGHTALYWYRQSLGQGLEFLIYFQGNSAPDKSGLPSDRFSAERTGGSVSTLTIQRTQQEDSAVYLCASSSPVQTGGNQPQHFGDGTRLSIL.

This clone has ten or more counts. The rearrangement uses TRBV9 and TRBJ2-1, with unresolved D. The V end was cut by 3 bases, the J end by 3 bases, with 10 bases between. Looked up from germline, CDR1 is SGDLS and CDR2 is YYNGEE. The CDR3 consists of 14 residues. The DNA for the CDR3 is TGTGCCAGCAGCGAGAGAGAGCTCTACAATGAGCAGTTCTTC. Translating gives CASSERELYNEQFF.

V and J are TRBV18 and TRBJ1-6; 11 positions agree with TRBD1. The CDR3 loop spans 16 amino acids. From germline, CDR1 is KGHSH and CDR2 LQKENI. The V segment lost 4 bases and the J segment 10 bases; nucleotides outside the gene matches: 9. The CDR3 DNA is TGTGCCAGCTCACTACCCGGGACAGGGGGTGGCTCACCCCTCCACTTT. Amino acids: CASSLPGTGGGSPLHF.

The chain has TRBV21-1 and TRBJ1-2; the D segment call TRBD1 is taken from the table without a DNA check. TRBV21-1 is a pseudogene. The CDR3 loop spans 14 amino acids. CDR3 sequence (DNA): TGTGCCAGCAGCGTCTACAGGGGGAGCTATGGCTACACCTTC. This encodes CASSVYRGSYGYTF.

V usage is TRBV4-1 and J usage is TRBJ2-6, with a tentative D call TRBD2 (7 bases). Germline lookup yields CDR1 MGHRA and CDR2 YSYEKL. There are 18 residues in the CDR3. The V and J ends lost 0 bases and 2 bases respectively, with 14 bases between them. The CDR3 sequence is CASSQDRGALTGANVLTF. The CDR3 DNA sequence: TGCGCCAGCAGCCAAGATCGGGGGGCGCTCACTGGGGCCAACGTCCTGACTTTC.

The chain combines TRBV19 with TRBJ2-7, with D possibly TRBD2 on 7 matching bases. The CDR3 consists of 17 residues. V lost 5 bases, J lost 0 bases, and 20 bases lay in between. Germline lookup yields CDR1 LNHDA and CDR2 SQIVND (reference sequence). CDR3 sequence: CASSWGYGGADSYEQYF. CDR3 DNA: TGTGCCAGTAGTTGGGGTTATGGGGGGGCGGACTCCTACGAGCAGTACTTC. Looking up the rest from reference TRBV19 and TRBJ2-7 gives the full variable domain: DGGITQSPKYLFRKEGQNVTLSCEQNLNHDAMYWYRQDPGQGLRLIYYSQIVNDFQKGDIAEGYSVSREKKESFPLTVTSAQKNPTAFYLCASSWGYGGADSYEQYFGPGTRLTVT.

This clone has just a few counts. This chain links TRBV9 with TRBJ2-7; maybe TRBD1 (6 bases). Trimming shortened V by 0 bases and J by 0 bases, and 10 bases separated the two germline ends. In germline, CDR1 is SGDLS, CDR2 YYNGEE. The CDR3 runs 15 residues. In DNA, the CDR3 is TGTGCCAGCAGCGTAGCAACAGGGCCCTCCTACGAGCAGTACTTC. Its protein is CASSVATGPSYEQYF.

The rearrangement links TRBV7-2 to TRBJ2-2; D is possibly TRBD2 (5 bases). Germline V gene sequence: CDR1 SGHTA, CDR2 FQGNSA. V was clipped by 5 bases and J by 0 bases, with 13 bases between them. The CDR3 is 16 amino acids. CDR3 in DNA: TGTGCCAGCAGCCCCCAATCAGCGGCGAACACCGGGGAGCTGTTTTTT. Its protein is CASSPQSAANTGELFF.

This chain joins TRBV5-6 and TRBJ1-6, with 7 bases matching TRBD1. Germline V lookup: CDR1 SGHDT, CDR2 YYEEEE. The V and J ends lost 3 bases and 6 bases, in that order; junction bases with no gene match: 3. This CDR3 contains 14 residues. CDR3 in DNA: TGTGCCAGCAGCTCCGGGACAGCTAATTCACCCCTCCACTTT. Protein sequence: CASSSGTANSPLHF.

The chain has TRBV7-3 and TRBJ2-1; weak D call: TRBD2 (7 bases). The CDR3 loop spans 16 amino acids. V lost 2 bases to trimming and J lost 5 bases, with 16 bases between them. Looked up from germline, CDR1 is SGHTA and CDR2 is FQGTGA. The DNA for the CDR3 is TGTGCCAGCAGCTTAGGGAGGGGGATAACGGACAATGAGCAGTTCTTC. It is translated as CASSLGRGITDNEQFF.

CDR3 residues: CSAKGSYGYTF. The CDR3 bases are TGCAGTGCTAAGGGGAGCTATGGCTACACCTTC. J is TRBJ1-2 and V is TRBV20-1; D is perhaps TRBD1 (5 bases). CDR1 DFQATT and CDR2 SNEGSKA come from the germline V gene (reference sequence). The CDR3 spans 11 residues. V was pared by 4 bases and J by 4 bases, with 7 bases between.

CDR3 residues: CASSPASGLGNTEAFF. In nucleotides, the CDR3 is TGTGCCAGCAGCCCCGCCTCAGGTTTAGGGAACACTGAAGCTTTCTTT. This chain connects TRBV7-2 to TRBJ1-1; D remains unclear. Per germline, CDR1 SGHTA and CDR2 FQGNSA. V gave up 5 bases and J gave up 1 base, with 17 bases separating them. The CDR3 is 16 amino acids.

CDR3: CASSQEVQNSPLHF. The CDR3 region has the DNA TGTGCCAGCAGCCAAGAAGTGCAGAATTCACCCCTCCACTTT. J is TRBJ1-6 and V is TRBV14; D is unresolved. CDR1 and CDR2 from the germline V gene are SGHDN and FVKESK. V dropped 0 bases and J dropped 7 bases, with 7 bases sitting between them. This CDR3 has 14 residues.

The rearrangement joins TRBV30 to TRBJ1-5; 7 positions agree with TRBD1. The CDR3 sequence is 15 residues long. Germline CDR1 and CDR2: GTSNPN and SVGIG (reference sequence). The V segment lost 2 bases and the J segment 7 bases; nucleotides outside the gene matches: 11. In DNA, the CDR3 is TGTGCCTGGAGTAGGACCAAGACAGGGCAGCAGCCCCAGCATTTT. This gives the protein CAWSRTKTGQQPQHF.

The chain carries TRBV7-9 and TRBJ1-1, with no clear D. Trimming left V 7 bases short and J 8 bases short, with 17 bases between. The length of the CDR3 is 13 residues. Germline CDR1 SEHNR, CDR2 FQNEAQ (reference sequence). The CDR3 sequence is CASTRTDLGEAFF. CDR3 DNA: TGTGCCAGCACCCGGACGGACTTAGGGGAAGCTTTCTTT.

V and J are TRBV28 and TRBJ2-1; no reliable D call. Trimming pared 7 bases from V and 9 bases from J, leaving 19 bases between. Germline V gene lookup returns CDR1 MDHEN and CDR2 SYDVKM. This CDR3 is built from 14 residues. CDR3 amino acids: CASTPPFGGSEQFF. CDR3 DNA: TGTGCCAGCACCCCTCCGTTTGGTGGAAGTGAGCAGTTCTTC.

This chain joins TRBV5-1 and TRBJ2-5; D perhaps matches TRBD2 (5 bases). V lost 5 bases and J lost 4, with 12 bases in between. CDR1 and CDR2 (germline): SGHRS, YFSETQ. This CDR3 has 13 amino acids. The CDR3 nucleotides are TGCGCCAGCAGAGATCTAGCAGGAGAGACCCAGTACTTC. The encoded protein is CASRDLAGETQYF.

This clone showed up just once. The gene calls are TRBV28 and TRBJ1-5; TRBD1 is a possible D gene (5 bases). V lost 1 base and J lost 4, with 17 bases in between. The CDR3 extends over 17 amino acids. In germline, CDR1 is MDHEN, CDR2 SYDVKM. The CDR3 DNA reads TGTGCCAGCAGTTTATACCATGTTACGGGGCGGAATCAGCCCCAGCATTTT. This codes for CASSLYHVTGRNQPQHF.